This is a list of T cell receptor beta chains from one sample in a study of T cell responses to AZD1222 COVID-19 vaccine. Using immunoSEQ multiplex PCR, the repertoire was profiled, and TCRdb retains in-frame clones only, with some absent. The profile shows approximately 200,000 clones, around nine tenths of them singletons. The sample consisted of peripheral blood, taken on day 0 of AZD1222 vaccination. These receptors came from an adult in good health. Both conserved end residues are part of each CDR3. Clone size is given for some rows only: seen once, a few or many times, or a class if the clone is expanded.

clone_size,v_call,j_call,cdr3_aa
-,TRBV29-1,TRBJ1-1,CSVEARNTEAFF
-,TRBV2,TRBJ1-5,CASRSRPRMREPQHF
-,TRBV5-4,TRBJ1-6,CASSLDSSSYNSPLHF
-,TRBV19,TRBJ2-2,CASRNGDTALGELFF
once,TRBV19,TRBJ1-1,CASSRGVTEAFF
-,TRBV19,TRBJ2-1,CASSQTGNDYNEQFF
-,TRBV7-3,TRBJ2-3,CASSLGAGLSPTDTQYF
-,TRBV7-9,TRBJ2-3,CASSGDRGGDTQYF
-,TRBV6-5,TRBJ1-2,CASSYAARLNYGYTF
-,TRBV28,TRBJ1-2,CASSLLEYGYTF
-,TRBV9,TRBJ1-3,CASSGAGVSGNTIYF
-,TRBV5-1,TRBJ2-1,CASSLDGAGGPQFF
-,TRBV19,TRBJ1-2,CASWDRGRVGYTF
-,TRBV19,TRBJ1-5,CASSIAGGFDQPQHF
-,TRBV5-1,TRBJ2-2,CASSTAQGARPGELFF
-,TRBV7-9,TRBJ2-3,CASSLSVTPDTQYF
-,TRBV2,TRBJ2-1,CASIPLKGQGVRDEQFF
-,TRBV3-1/TRBV3-2,TRBJ1-2,CASSQTGENYGYTF
once,TRBV2,TRBJ1-5,CASSDPYSNQPQHF
-,TRBV2,TRBJ2-7,CASSKGSVIATLSEQYF
once,TRBV29-1,TRBJ1-6,CSAPKWGEAVGNSPLHF
-,TRBV7-3,TRBJ2-1,CASSHDGGVTYNEQFF